The clone carrying this T cell receptor (beta chain) was counted many times. The data stem from a study of regulatory T cells in long-lasting Graves disease. Regarding time point: newly diagnosed GD, antithyroid drugs for less than 3 months. PBMC RNA was the source of the TCR library. V gave up 6 bases and J gave up 4 bases, with 9 bases separating them. CDR3 length: 12 residues. The germline CDR1 and CDR2 sequences are SNHLY and FYNNEI. The TCR beta library used iRepertoire HTBI primers with Arm-PCR amplification of CDR3. TCRdb re-derived calls from the multiplex PCR reads in MiXCR, one entry per CDR3 protein. The sample holds 360,000 or so distinct CDR3 sequences; around 11% are singletons and the top ten take approximately 17%. This sample was shared with a second study, whose subject was T cells in Graves' hyperthyroidism and ophthalmopathy.

The sequencing used peripheral blood mononuclear cells (PBMCs), collected at new diagnosis, from a patient treated with antithyroid drugs. V usage is TRBV2 and J usage is TRBJ2-5; perhaps TRBD2 as D (5 bases). The receptor's source is a woman aged 18 to 35 with Graves disease. This CDR3 reads CASRNEGETQYF. The DNA for the CDR3 is TGTGCCAGCAGGAACGAGGGAGAGACCCAGTACTTC. The full variable domain, rest sourced from reference TRBV2 and TRBJ2-5, is EPEVTQTPSHQVTQMGQEVILRCVPISNHLYFYWYRQILGQKVEFLVSFYNNEISEKSEIFDDQFSVERPDGSNFTLKIRSTKLEDSAMYFCASRNEGETQYFGPGTRLLVL.